A selection of T cell receptor beta chains follows, all from one sample in a study of control samples from healthy donors and cancer patients. The assay was immunoSEQ multiplex PCR, and TCRdb's table has in-frame clones only and misses some. The sample shows 80,000 to 85,000 clones, around nine tenths of them seen only once. The source material was blood. These receptors all stem from a woman aged 45 to 65 in good health. Both conserved end residues are part of each CDR3. The D gene is left open where the match is weak. Some rows mark clone size as missing; the rest say once, few, many or name a class of expanded clone.

CDR3nt: TGTGCCAGCAGCTTAACCTTGCCCTCCTACAATGAGCAGTTCTTC
CDR3aa: CASSLTLPSYNEQFF
abundance: -
v_gene: TRBV7-9
j_gene: TRBJ2-1
d_gene: -

CDR3nt: TGCAGTGTATGGGCAGGGGACACCGGGGAGCTGTTTTTT
CDR3aa: CSVWAGDTGELFF
abundance: -
v_gene: TRBV29-1
j_gene: TRBJ2-2
d_gene: -

CDR3nt: TGTGCCAGCAGTGAAGGACTCAGGAGCGAAGCTTTCTTT
CDR3aa: CASSEGLRSEAFF
abundance: -
v_gene: TRBV2
j_gene: TRBJ1-1
d_gene: -

CDR3nt: TGTGCCAGCAGCCAAGATCGGGGCTCGGGCACTGAAGCTTTCTTT
CDR3aa: CASSQDRGSGTEAFF
abundance: -
v_gene: TRBV3-1/TRBV3-2
j_gene: TRBJ1-1
d_gene: -

CDR3nt: TGTGCCAGCAGGGGATATTCTTACGAGCAGTACTTC
CDR3aa: CASRGYSYEQYF
abundance: once
v_gene: TRBV25-1
j_gene: TRBJ2-7
d_gene: -

CDR3nt: TGTGCCAGCAGCTCACTAGTCCAATACCACACAGATACGCAGTATTTT
CDR3aa: CASSSLVQYHTDTQYF
abundance: -
v_gene: TRBV7-2
j_gene: TRBJ2-3
d_gene: -

CDR3nt: TGTGCCAGCAGATGGACAGGGGGACCCCCGGGCTACACCTTC
CDR3aa: CASRWTGGPPGYTF
abundance: -
v_gene: TRBV5-6
j_gene: TRBJ1-2
d_gene: TRBD1

CDR3nt: TGTGCCAGCAGCTTTTCTCTAGCGGGGTCCTACTACGAGCAGTACTTC
CDR3aa: CASSFSLAGSYYEQYF
abundance: -
v_gene: TRBV7-9
j_gene: TRBJ2-7
d_gene: TRBD2

CDR3nt: TGTGCCAGCAGTCTATTGGGAGAGACCCAGTACTTC
CDR3aa: CASSLLGETQYF
abundance: once
v_gene: TRBV6-5
j_gene: TRBJ2-5
d_gene: -

CDR3nt: TGCGCCAGCAGCTTGGATTTGCGGGGGAGCACAGATACGCAGTATTTT
CDR3aa: CASSLDLRGSTDTQYF
abundance: -
v_gene: TRBV5-1
j_gene: TRBJ2-3
d_gene: TRBD2

CDR3nt: TGCGCCAGCAGCTTAGACACCCAGAACACCGGGGAGCTGTTTTTT
CDR3aa: CASSLDTQNTGELFF
abundance: -
v_gene: TRBV5-1
j_gene: TRBJ2-2
d_gene: -

CDR3nt: TGTGCCAGCAATAGTGATGCCTACGAGCAGTACTTC
CDR3aa: CASNSDAYEQYF
abundance: few
v_gene: TRBV2
j_gene: TRBJ2-7
d_gene: -

CDR3nt: TGCGCCAGCAGAGGACTAGCGGGGACGAATGAGCAGTTCTTC
CDR3aa: CASRGLAGTNEQFF
abundance: -
v_gene: TRBV10-2
j_gene: TRBJ2-1
d_gene: TRBD2

CDR3nt: TGCAGCGTTGAAACCGGGTGGGGAAACACCATATATTTT
CDR3aa: CSVETGWGNTIYF
abundance: -
v_gene: TRBV29-1
j_gene: TRBJ1-3
d_gene: -

CDR3nt: TGTGCCAGCAGCTCCCGGGGATTCGAAAACTATGGCTACACCTTC
CDR3aa: CASSSRGFENYGYTF
abundance: -
v_gene: TRBV14
j_gene: TRBJ1-2
d_gene: -

CDR3nt: TGTGCCAGCAGTGAAGCGGGCAGAGGGACGGGCGAGGAGCAGTACTTC
CDR3aa: CASSEAGRGTGEEQYF
abundance: -
v_gene: TRBV6-1
j_gene: TRBJ2-7
d_gene: -

CDR3nt: TGTGCCAGCAGTGGACAGGTTGGCCAGCCCCAGCATTTT
CDR3aa: CASSGQVGQPQHF
abundance: -
v_gene: TRBV2
j_gene: TRBJ1-5
d_gene: -

CDR3nt: TGTGCCAGCAGCTTAGAAGTAGCACAAGAGACCCAGTACTTC
CDR3aa: CASSLEVAQETQYF
abundance: once
v_gene: TRBV11-2
j_gene: TRBJ2-5
d_gene: -

CDR3nt: TGCAGTGCTAGTTCTGAGGACAGGTCACCCCTCCACTTT
CDR3aa: CSASSEDRSPLHF
abundance: -
v_gene: TRBV20-1
j_gene: TRBJ1-6
d_gene: TRBD1

CDR3nt: TGTGCCAGCATTAACAGGAGGAACACCGGGGAGCTGTTTTTT
CDR3aa: CASINRRNTGELFF
abundance: -
v_gene: TRBV2
j_gene: TRBJ2-2
d_gene: -

CDR3nt: TGTGCCAGCAGCTCCCTTTTCAGCACAGATACGCAGTATTTT
CDR3aa: CASSSLFSTDTQYF
abundance: few
v_gene: TRBV11-2
j_gene: TRBJ2-3
d_gene: -

CDR3nt: TGTGCCAGTAGTTTGGGAACCGCCTACAATGAGCAGTTCTTC
CDR3aa: CASSLGTAYNEQFF
abundance: once
v_gene: TRBV19
j_gene: TRBJ2-1
d_gene: -

CDR3nt: TGTGCCAGCAGCCGGGACGGAGGGAAGGAAAAACTGTTTTTT
CDR3aa: CASSRDGGKEKLFF
abundance: -
v_gene: TRBV5-8
j_gene: TRBJ1-4
d_gene: -

CDR3nt: TGTGCCAGCTCCCCCGATCTTCATCAGCCCCAGCATTTT
CDR3aa: CASSPDLHQPQHF
abundance: few
v_gene: TRBV18
j_gene: TRBJ1-5
d_gene: -

CDR3nt: TGTGCCAGCAGCTTGAATCGTGACACTGAAGCTTTCTTT
CDR3aa: CASSLNRDTEAFF
abundance: -
v_gene: TRBV7-8
j_gene: TRBJ1-1
d_gene: -

CDR3nt: TGTGCCTCTAAAGGTGTCACTGAAGCTTTCTTT
CDR3aa: CASKGVTEAFF
abundance: -
v_gene: TRBV30
j_gene: TRBJ1-1
d_gene: -

CDR3nt: TGTGCCAGCAGCATGGAACAAGATACGCAGTATTTT
CDR3aa: CASSMEQDTQYF
abundance: -
v_gene: TRBV5-6
j_gene: TRBJ2-3
d_gene: -

CDR3nt: TGCAGTGCTAGTGGCCCCTTCACAGATACGCAGTATTTT
CDR3aa: CSASGPFTDTQYF
abundance: -
v_gene: TRBV20-1
j_gene: TRBJ2-3
d_gene: -

CDR3nt: TGTGCCATCAGTGAGCCGTGGGGGGTGAACACTGAAGCTTTCTTT
CDR3aa: CAISEPWGVNTEAFF
abundance: -
v_gene: TRBV10-3
j_gene: TRBJ1-1
d_gene: -

CDR3nt: TGTGCCAGCAGCGTAAACCCACAGGCCTATGGCTACACCTTC
CDR3aa: CASSVNPQAYGYTF
abundance: -
v_gene: TRBV9
j_gene: TRBJ1-2
d_gene: -

CDR3nt: TGTGCCAGCAGCTATGGGAGCTCCTACGAGCAGTACTTC
CDR3aa: CASSYGSSYEQYF
abundance: -
v_gene: TRBV7-9
j_gene: TRBJ2-7
d_gene: -

CDR3nt: TGTGCCAGCAGTTTAGCCGGGTTCTACGAGCAGTACTTC
CDR3aa: CASSLAGFYEQYF
abundance: -
v_gene: TRBV12-3/TRBV12-4
j_gene: TRBJ2-7
d_gene: -

CDR3nt: TGTGCCAGCACAACAGGGAACACCGGGGAGCTGTTTTTT
CDR3aa: CASTTGNTGELFF
abundance: -
v_gene: TRBV6-6
j_gene: TRBJ2-2
d_gene: -

CDR3nt: TGTGCCAGCAGTCTTGGACAGGGGACGGCCTACAATGAGCAGTTCTTC
CDR3aa: CASSLGQGTAYNEQFF
abundance: -
v_gene: TRBV27
j_gene: TRBJ2-1
d_gene: TRBD1

CDR3nt: TGTGCCAGCAGCCAAGGGGGGGGGATTTCACCCCTCCACTTT
CDR3aa: CASSQGGGISPLHF
abundance: -
v_gene: TRBV3-1/TRBV3-2
j_gene: TRBJ1-6
d_gene: -

CDR3nt: TGTGCCAGCAGTGGCACCGGGACAGGGCACGGCTACACCTTC
CDR3aa: CASSGTGTGHGYTF
abundance: -
v_gene: TRBV6-6
j_gene: TRBJ1-2
d_gene: TRBD1

CDR3nt: TGCGCCAGCAGTGAGTCTGAATCTTCAGGGAATGAAAAACTGTTTTTT
CDR3aa: CASSESESSGNEKLFF
abundance: -
v_gene: TRBV10-2
j_gene: TRBJ1-4
d_gene: -